This TCR beta chain was identified in a study of circulating and synovial CD4+ cells in juvenile arthritis. Study outcomes and limitations: T cell genome counts differed by at least an order of magnitude between CPL and CD4 samples. Bulk blood CD4 repertoires were more diverse than these.

As for this clone: Its specificity is not known.

Deletions cut 6 bases from V and 1 base from J, with 12 bases between. Germline V gene sequence: CDR1 SEHNR, CDR2 FQNEAQ (reference sequence). CDR3 length equals 14 residues. Sequenced by immunoSEQ multiplex PCR; TCRdb stores in-frame clones only, minus some. The sample lists 35,000 or so clones, 90% to 95% occurring once. J is TRBJ1-1 and V is TRBV7-9, with a possible D match to TRBD1 (5 bases). This clonotype was sampled from a human donor with juvenile idiopathic arthritis. The sample taken for sequencing was CD4+ T cells from blood. The CDR3, as DNA: TGTGCCAGCAGTTCAGTAGACAGGAACACTGAAGCTTTCTTT. Encoded protein: CASSSVDRNTEAFF.